The clone carrying this T cell receptor beta chain appeared a few times. TCR beta CDR3 regions were amplified from RNA transcripts. HTBI primers were used for first-round RT-PCR of the TCR CDR3. MiXCR was run by TCRdb on the multiplex PCR reads, yielding one entry per CDR3 protein. The sample lists 600,000 or so distinct CDR3 sequences, 35% to 55% occurring once. The sample is drawn from a study of T cells in Graves' hyperthyroidism and ophthalmopathy. Uncontrolled infections, other autoimmune diseases, pregnancy or lactation led to exclusion of patients. The receptor comes from a woman under 30 with Graves' hyperthyroidism. The sequenced material came from peripheral blood or thyroid tissue (not recorded which).

The CDR3 DNA sequence: TGTGCCAGCAGCGTCCAGGAGAGGGGCGATAATGAAAAACTGTTTTTT. Translation: CASSVQERGDNEKLFF. This rearrangement joins TRBV9 to TRBJ1-4; D may be TRBD1 (5 bases). Trimming removed 2 bases from V and 4 bases from J, with 15 bases in between. Germline CDR1 SGDLS, CDR2 YYNGEE. This CDR3 region has 16 residues.